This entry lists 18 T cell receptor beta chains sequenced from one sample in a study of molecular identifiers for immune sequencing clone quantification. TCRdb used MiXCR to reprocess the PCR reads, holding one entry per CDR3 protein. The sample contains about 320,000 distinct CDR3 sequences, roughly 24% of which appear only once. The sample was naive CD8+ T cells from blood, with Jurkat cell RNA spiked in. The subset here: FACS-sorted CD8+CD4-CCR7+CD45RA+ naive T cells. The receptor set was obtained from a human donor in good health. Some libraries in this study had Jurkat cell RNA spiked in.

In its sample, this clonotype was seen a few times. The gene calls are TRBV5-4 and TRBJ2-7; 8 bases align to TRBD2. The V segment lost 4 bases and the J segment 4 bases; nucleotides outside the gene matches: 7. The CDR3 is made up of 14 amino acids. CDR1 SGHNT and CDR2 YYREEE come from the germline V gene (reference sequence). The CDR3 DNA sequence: TGTGCCAGCAGCCCGCGGGGGGAGTCTTACGAGCAGTACTTC. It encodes CASSPRGESYEQYF. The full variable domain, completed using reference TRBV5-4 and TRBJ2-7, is ETGVTQSPTHLIKTRGQQVTLRCSSQSGHNTVSWYQQALGQGPQFIFQYYREEENGRGNFPPRFSGLQFPNYSSELNVNALELDDSALYLCASSPRGESYEQYFGPGTRLTVT.

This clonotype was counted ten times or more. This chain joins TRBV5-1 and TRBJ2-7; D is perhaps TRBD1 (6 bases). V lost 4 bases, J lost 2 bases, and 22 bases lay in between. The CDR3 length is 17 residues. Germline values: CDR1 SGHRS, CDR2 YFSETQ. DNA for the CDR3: TGCGCCAGCAGCCCATTCCCGGGACACCAAATAGCCTACGAGCAGTACTTC. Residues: CASSPFPGHQIAYEQYF.

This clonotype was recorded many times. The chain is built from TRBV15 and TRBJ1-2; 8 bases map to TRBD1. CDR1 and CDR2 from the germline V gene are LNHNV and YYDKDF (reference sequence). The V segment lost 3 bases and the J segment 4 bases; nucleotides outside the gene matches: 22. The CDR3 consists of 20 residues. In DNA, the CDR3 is TGTGCCACCAGCAGTCCAACGACAGGGGTCCGGACCCCCCCTATCTATGGCTACACCTTC. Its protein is CATSSPTTGVRTPPIYGYTF. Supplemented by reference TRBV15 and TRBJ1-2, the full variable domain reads DAMVIQNPRYQVTQFGKPVTLSCSQTLNHNVMYWYQQKSSQAPKLLFHYYDKDFNNEADTPDNFQSRRPNTSFCFLDIRSPGLGDTAMYLCATSSPTTGVRTPPIYGYTFGSGTRLTVV.

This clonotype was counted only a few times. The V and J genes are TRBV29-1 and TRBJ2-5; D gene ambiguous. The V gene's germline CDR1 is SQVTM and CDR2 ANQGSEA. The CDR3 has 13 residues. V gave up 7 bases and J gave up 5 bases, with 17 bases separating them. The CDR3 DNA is TGCAGCGCTTACCGGCTTGGCACGGAGACCCAGTACTTC. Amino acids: CSAYRLGTETQYF.

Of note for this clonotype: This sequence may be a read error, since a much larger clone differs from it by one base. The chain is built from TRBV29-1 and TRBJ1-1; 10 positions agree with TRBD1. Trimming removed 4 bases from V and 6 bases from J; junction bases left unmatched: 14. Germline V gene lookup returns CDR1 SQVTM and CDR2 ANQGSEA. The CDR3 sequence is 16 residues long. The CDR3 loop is CSVVLPGTGASSEAFF. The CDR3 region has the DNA TGCAGCGTTGTATTGCCAGGGACAGGGGCGAGCTCTGAAGCTTTCTTT.

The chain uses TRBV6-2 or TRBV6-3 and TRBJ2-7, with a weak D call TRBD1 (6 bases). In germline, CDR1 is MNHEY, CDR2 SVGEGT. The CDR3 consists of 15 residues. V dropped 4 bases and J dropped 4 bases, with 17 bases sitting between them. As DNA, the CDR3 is TGTGCCAGCAGTTGGGGGCCCGGGGTGACTTACGAGCAGTACTTC. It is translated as CASSWGPGVTYEQYF.

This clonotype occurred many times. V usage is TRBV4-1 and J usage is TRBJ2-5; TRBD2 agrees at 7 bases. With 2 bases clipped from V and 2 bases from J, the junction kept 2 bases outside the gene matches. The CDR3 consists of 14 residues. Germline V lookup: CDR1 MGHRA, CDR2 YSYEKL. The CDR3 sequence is CASSQPSGQETQYF. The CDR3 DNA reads TGCGCCAGCAGCCAACCTAGCGGACAAGAGACCCAGTACTTC.

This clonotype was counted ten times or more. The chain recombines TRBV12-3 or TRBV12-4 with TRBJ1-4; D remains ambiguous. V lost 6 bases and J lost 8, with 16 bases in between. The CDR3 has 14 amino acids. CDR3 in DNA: TGTGCCAGCAGCTCCGGTCTCGGGCGAGAAAAACTGTTTTTT. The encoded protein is CASSSGLGREKLFF.

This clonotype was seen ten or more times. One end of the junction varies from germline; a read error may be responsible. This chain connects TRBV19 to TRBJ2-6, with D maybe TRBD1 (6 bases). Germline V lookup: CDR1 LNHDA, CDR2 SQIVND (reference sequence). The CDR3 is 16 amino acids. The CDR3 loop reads CASSITGIAGDNVLTF. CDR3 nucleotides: TGTGCCAGTAGTATAACAGGGATCGCCGGGGACAACGTCCTGACTTTC.

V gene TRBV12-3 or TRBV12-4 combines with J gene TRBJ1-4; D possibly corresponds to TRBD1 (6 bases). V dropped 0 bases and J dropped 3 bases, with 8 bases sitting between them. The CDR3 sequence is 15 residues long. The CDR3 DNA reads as TGTGCCAGCAGTTTAGCGGGGGGCGCTAATGAAAAACTGTTTTTT. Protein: CASSLAGGANEKLFF.

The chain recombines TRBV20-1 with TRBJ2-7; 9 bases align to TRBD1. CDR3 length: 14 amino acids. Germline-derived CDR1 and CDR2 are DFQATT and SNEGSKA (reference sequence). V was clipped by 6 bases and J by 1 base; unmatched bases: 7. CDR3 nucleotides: TGCAGTGCCCTGGACAGGGGACGTTCCTACGAGCAGTACTTC. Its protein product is CSALDRGRSYEQYF.

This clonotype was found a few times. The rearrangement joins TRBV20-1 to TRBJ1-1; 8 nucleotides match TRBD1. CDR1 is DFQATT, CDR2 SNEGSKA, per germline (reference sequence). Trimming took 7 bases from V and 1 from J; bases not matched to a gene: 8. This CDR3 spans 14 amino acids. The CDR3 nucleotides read TGCAGTGAGTCAGGGGGCGTTCGGAACACTGAAGCTTTCTTT. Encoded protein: CSESGGVRNTEAFF.

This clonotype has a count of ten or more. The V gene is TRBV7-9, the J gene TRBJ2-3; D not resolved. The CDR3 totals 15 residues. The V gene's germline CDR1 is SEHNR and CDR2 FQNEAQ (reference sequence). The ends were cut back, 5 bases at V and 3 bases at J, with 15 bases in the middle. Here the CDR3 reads CASSHKQMQTDTQYF. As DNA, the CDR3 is TGTGCCAGCAGCCACAAGCAGATGCAGACAGATACGCAGTATTTT.

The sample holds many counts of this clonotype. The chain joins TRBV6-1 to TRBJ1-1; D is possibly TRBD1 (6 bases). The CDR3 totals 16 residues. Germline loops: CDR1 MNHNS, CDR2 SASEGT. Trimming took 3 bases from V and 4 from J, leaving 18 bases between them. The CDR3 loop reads CASSDARGQRLTEAFF. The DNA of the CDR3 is TGTGCCAGCAGTGATGCCCGTGGACAGAGGCTCACTGAAGCTTTCTTT.

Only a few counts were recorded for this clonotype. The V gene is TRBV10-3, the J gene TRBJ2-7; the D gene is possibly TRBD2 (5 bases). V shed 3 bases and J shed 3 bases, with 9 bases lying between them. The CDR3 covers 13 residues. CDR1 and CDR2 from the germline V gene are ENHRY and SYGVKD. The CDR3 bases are TGTGCCATCAGTGAAATACGGGGCTACGAGCAGTACTTC. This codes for CAISEIRGYEQYF.

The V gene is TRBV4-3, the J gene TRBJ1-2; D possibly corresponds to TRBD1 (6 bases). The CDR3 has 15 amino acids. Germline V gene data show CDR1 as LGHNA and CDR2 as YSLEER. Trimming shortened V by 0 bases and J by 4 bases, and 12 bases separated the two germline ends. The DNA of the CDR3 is TGCGCCAGCAGCCAAGATTCTGGGGGCCTCTATGGCTACACCTTC. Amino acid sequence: CASSQDSGGLYGYTF.

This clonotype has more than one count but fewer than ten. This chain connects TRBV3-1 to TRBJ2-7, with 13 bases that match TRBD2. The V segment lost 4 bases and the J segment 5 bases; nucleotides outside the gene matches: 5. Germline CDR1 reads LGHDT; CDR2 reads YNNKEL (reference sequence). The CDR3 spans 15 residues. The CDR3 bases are TGTGCCAGCAGCCTCTCAGGACTAGCGGGAGACGAGCAGTACTTC. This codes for CASSLSGLAGDEQYF.

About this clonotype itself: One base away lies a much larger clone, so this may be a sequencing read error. CDR3 DNA: TGTGCCTGGAGCCAAACAGGGGGCACTGAAGCTTTCTTT. Its protein is CAWSQTGGTEAFF. The rearrangement uses TRBV30 and TRBJ1-1; 8 bases fit TRBD1. The CDR3 contains 13 residues. The junction had 4 bases not matched to a gene; V was cut back by 3 bases and J by 4 bases. Germline CDR1 reads GTSNPN; CDR2 reads SVGIG (reference sequence).